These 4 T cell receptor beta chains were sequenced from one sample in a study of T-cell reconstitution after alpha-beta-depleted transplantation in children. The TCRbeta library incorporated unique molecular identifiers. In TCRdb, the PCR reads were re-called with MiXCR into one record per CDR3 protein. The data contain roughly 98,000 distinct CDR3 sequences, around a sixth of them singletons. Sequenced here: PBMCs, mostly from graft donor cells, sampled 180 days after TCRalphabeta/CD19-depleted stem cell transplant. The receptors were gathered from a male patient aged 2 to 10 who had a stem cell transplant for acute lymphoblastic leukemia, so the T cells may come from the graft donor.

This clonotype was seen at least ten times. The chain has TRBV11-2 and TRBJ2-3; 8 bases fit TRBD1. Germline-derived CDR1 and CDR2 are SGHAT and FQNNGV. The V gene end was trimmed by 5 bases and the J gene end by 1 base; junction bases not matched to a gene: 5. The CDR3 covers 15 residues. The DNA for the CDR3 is TGTGCCAGCAGCCCGGTGGGACAGGGCACAGATACGCAGTATTTT. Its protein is CASSPVGQGTDTQYF.

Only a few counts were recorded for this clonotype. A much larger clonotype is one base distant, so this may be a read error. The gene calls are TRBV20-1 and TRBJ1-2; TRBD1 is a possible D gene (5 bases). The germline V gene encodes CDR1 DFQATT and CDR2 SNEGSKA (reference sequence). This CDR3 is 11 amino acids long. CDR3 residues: CSARDNYGDTF. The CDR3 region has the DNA TGCAGTGCTAGGGACAACTATGGCGACACCTTC.

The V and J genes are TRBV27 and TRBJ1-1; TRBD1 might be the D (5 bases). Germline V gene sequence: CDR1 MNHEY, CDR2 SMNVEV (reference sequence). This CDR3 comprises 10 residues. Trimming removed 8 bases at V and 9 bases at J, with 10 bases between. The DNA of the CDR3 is TGTGCCAGCCTGGGGGAAAAAGCTTTCTTT. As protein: CASLGEKAFF.

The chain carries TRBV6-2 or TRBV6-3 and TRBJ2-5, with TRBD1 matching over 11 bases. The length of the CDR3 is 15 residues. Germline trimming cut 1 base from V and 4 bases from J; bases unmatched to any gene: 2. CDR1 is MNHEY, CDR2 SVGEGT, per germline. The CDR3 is CASSYWTGGGETQYF. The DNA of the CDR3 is TGTGCCAGCAGTTACTGGACAGGGGGCGGAGAGACCCAGTACTTC.